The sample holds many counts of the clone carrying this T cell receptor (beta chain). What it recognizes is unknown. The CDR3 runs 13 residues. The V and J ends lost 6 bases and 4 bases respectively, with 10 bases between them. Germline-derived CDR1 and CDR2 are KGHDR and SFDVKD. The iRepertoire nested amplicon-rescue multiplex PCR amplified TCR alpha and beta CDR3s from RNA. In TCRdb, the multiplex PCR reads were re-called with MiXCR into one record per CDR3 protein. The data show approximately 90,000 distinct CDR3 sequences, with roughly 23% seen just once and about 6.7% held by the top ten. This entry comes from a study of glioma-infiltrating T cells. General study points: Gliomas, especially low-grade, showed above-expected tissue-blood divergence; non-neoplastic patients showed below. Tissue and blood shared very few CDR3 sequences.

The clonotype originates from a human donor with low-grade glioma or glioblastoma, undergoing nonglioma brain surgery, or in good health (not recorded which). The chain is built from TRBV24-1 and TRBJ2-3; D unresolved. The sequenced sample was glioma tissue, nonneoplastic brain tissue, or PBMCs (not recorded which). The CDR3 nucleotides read TGTGCCACCAGTACCGAGCTTGCAGATACGCAGTATTTT. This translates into CATSTELADTQYF.